The rows below give T cell receptor beta chains drawn from one sample of a study of blood T cell repertoires in COVID-19. Sequencing was performed with immunoSEQ multiplex PCR; in TCRdb, only in-frame clones are kept and a portion is missing. The table shows 150,000 to 200,000 clones, with roughly four fifths occurring only once. Sequencing used peripheral blood. Receptor source: a man in his fifties who had recovered from COVID-19. Each CDR3 is given with its conserved first and last residue. Fields, in order: CDR3 protein, CDR3 DNA, V gene, clone size, J gene, D gene. A D gene is named only where the DNA matches it firmly. Clone size, where shown, is once, few, many, or a class for clones that have expanded.

CASSPRRGLAEHTGELFF | TGTGCCAGTAGTCCGAGGCGAGGACTAGCAGAGCACACCGGGGAGCTGTTTTTT | TRBV19 | NA | TRBJ2-2 | TRBD2
CSVDRGGLTGELFF | TGCAGCGTAGACAGGGGAGGTTTGACCGGGGAGCTGTTTTTT | TRBV29-1 | NA | TRBJ2-2 | TRBD1
CASSFLARDPEYNEQFF | TGTGCCAGCAGTTTCCTGGCGCGGGACCCAGAATACAATGAGCAGTTCTTC | TRBV27 | few | TRBJ2-1 | NA
CALIDRDTLLSNEQYF | TGTGCCCTTATTGACCGGGACACACTTTTGAGCAACGAGCAGTACTTC | TRBV30 | NA | TRBJ2-7 | NA
CASGGRENNEQFF | TGTGCCAGCGGGGGGCGGGAGAACAATGAGCAGTTCTTC | TRBV6-6 | many | TRBJ2-1 | NA
CASSPTSGSSSYEQYF | TGTGCCAGCAGCCCCACTAGCGGGAGTAGCTCCTACGAGCAGTACTTC | TRBV5-4 | NA | TRBJ2-7 | TRBD2
CASSLRKTGEFF | TGTGCCAGCAGCTTGAGAAAGACAGGGGAGTTCTTC | TRBV5-6 | once | TRBJ2-1 | TRBD1
CASSDRGAPGTGELFF | TGTGCCAGCAGTGATCGGGGGGCCCCGGGCACCGGGGAGCTGTTTTTT | TRBV7-3 | NA | TRBJ2-2 | NA
CAWRDRGNYGYTF | TGTGCCTGGAGGGACAGGGGAAACTATGGCTACACCTTC | TRBV30 | NA | TRBJ1-2 | TRBD1
CASSLAKYTGELFF | TGTGCCAGCAGCTTAGCCAAATACACCGGGGAGCTGTTTTTT | TRBV5-4 | NA | TRBJ2-2 | NA
CASARDWTETQYF | TGTGCCAGCGCCAGGGATTGGACCGAGACCCAGTACTTC | TRBV6-5 | NA | TRBJ2-5 | NA
CASSDPTGGFGYTF | TGTGCCAGCAGTGACCCGACAGGGGGCTTTGGCTACACCTTC | TRBV6-1 | once | TRBJ1-2 | TRBD1
CASSLRVTDNTGELFF | TGCGCCAGCAGCTTGAGAGTGACAGACAACACCGGGGAGCTGTTTTTT | TRBV5-1 | NA | TRBJ2-2 | NA
CASSLNRDRNNEQFF | TGTGCCAGCAGCTTAAACCGGGACAGAAACAATGAGCAGTTCTTC | TRBV7-2 | NA | TRBJ2-1 | TRBD1
CASSLETGGLSNEQFF | TGTGCCAGCAGCTTAGAAACGGGAGGCCTGTCAAATGAGCAGTTCTTC | TRBV7-6 | few | TRBJ2-1 | TRBD2
CATSRDTTDTQYF | TGTGCCACCAGCAGGGACACCACAGATACGCAGTATTTT | TRBV15 | NA | TRBJ2-3 | NA
CASRNLGQSDEQYF | TGTGCCAGCAGAAATTTAGGACAGAGCGACGAGCAGTACTTC | TRBV28 | NA | TRBJ2-7 | NA
CAWIRDYSNQPQHF | TGTGCCTGGATAAGAGATTATAGCAATCAGCCCCAGCATTTT | TRBV30 | many | TRBJ1-5 | NA
CASSPFTGNSGNTIYF | TGTGCCAGTAGTCCTTTTACGGGAAACTCTGGAAACACCATATATTTT | TRBV19 | NA | TRBJ1-3 | NA